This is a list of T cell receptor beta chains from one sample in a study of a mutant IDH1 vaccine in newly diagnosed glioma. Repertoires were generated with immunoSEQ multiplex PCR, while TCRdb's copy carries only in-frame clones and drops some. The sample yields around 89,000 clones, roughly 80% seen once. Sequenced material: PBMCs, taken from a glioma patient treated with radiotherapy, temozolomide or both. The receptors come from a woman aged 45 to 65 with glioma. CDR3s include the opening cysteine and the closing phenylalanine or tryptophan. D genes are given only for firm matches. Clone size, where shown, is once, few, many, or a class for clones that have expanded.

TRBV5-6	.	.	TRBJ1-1	CASSLAVEAFF	TGTGCCAGCAGCTTGGCCGTTGAAGCTTTCTTT
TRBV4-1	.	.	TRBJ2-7	CASSQDQGSSYEQYF	TGCGCCAGCAGCCAAGATCAGGGGAGCTCCTACGAGCAGTACTTC
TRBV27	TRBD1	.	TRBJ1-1	CASSKSDRMNTEAFF	TGTGCCAGCAGTAAATCGGACAGGATGAACACTGAAGCTTTCTTT
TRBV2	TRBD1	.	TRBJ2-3	CASSERDREYF	TGTGCCAGCAGTGAACGGGACAGGGAATATTTT
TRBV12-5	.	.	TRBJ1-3	CASGSAYTIYF	TGTGCTAGTGGTTCGGCATACACCATATATTTT
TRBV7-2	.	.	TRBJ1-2	CASSLGQFNYGYTF	TGTGCCAGCAGCTTAGGGCAGTTTAACTATGGCTACACCTTC
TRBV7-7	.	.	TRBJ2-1	CASSLTVYNEQFF	TGTGCCAGCAGCTTAACAGTGTACAATGAGCAGTTCTTC
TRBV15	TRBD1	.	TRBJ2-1	CATSREEDRSSYNEQFF	TGTGCCACCAGCAGAGAAGAGGACAGGAGCTCCTACAATGAGCAGTTCTTC
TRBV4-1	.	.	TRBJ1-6	CASSQARSKNSPLHF	TGCGCCAGCAGCCAAGCGAGGTCAAAGAATTCACCCCTCCACTTT
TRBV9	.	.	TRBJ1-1	CASRVGSGTEAFF	TGTGCCAGCAGAGTTGGGTCGGGGACTGAAGCTTTCTTT
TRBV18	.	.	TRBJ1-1	CASSPQVPEAFF	TGTGCCAGCTCACCCCAGGTCCCTGAAGCTTTCTTT
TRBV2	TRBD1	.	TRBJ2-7	CASTRTGNEQYF	TGTGCCAGCACCCGGACAGGGAACGAGCAGTACTTC
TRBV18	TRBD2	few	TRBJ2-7	CASSPGLAGVTYEQYF	TGTGCCAGCTCACCAGGACTAGCGGGGGTTACCTACGAGCAGTACTTC
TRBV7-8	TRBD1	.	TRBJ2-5	CASSLGRGGRETQYF	TGTGCCAGCAGCTTAGGACGAGGGGGCAGGGAGACCCAGTACTTC